These 14 T cell receptor beta chains originate from one sample sequenced in a study of blood T cell repertoires in COVID-19. Measured with immunoSEQ multiplex PCR; TCRdb has only the in-frame clones, and not every one. The sample records a few hundred thousand clones, about 85% being singletons. The sequencing sample was made of peripheral blood. Receptor source: a young man with active or convalescent COVID-19.

The chain is built from TRBV6-2 or TRBV6-3 and TRBJ1-1; D is ambiguous. The CDR3 spans 11 residues. V lost 6 bases and J 7 bases, leaving 9 bases between the germline ends. Germline V gives CDR1 MNHEY, CDR2 SVGEGT. CDR3 residues: CASSMGVEAFF. Here the CDR3 DNA reads TGTGCCAGCAGCATGGGAGTTGAAGCTTTCTTT.

This clone was counted between two and nine times. The chain is built from TRBV7-9 and TRBJ2-7, with a tentative D call TRBD2 (6 bases). The CDR3 covers 13 residues. V was clipped by 1 base and J by 3 bases, with 7 bases between them. CDR1 and CDR2 from the germline V gene are SEHNR and FQNEAQ (reference sequence). CDR3 in amino acids: CASSLGDFYEQYF. DNA of the CDR3: TGTGCCAGCAGCTTAGGGGACTTCTACGAGCAGTACTTC.

The chain uses TRBV7-9 and TRBJ2-6, with a possible D match to TRBD2 (6 bases). The V end was cut by 3 bases, the J end by 0 bases, with 6 bases between. This CDR3 region has 15 residues. Germline values: CDR1 SEHNR, CDR2 FQNEAQ (reference sequence). The CDR3: CASSLGGSGANVLTF. The CDR3, as DNA: TGTGCCAGCAGCTTGGGGGGCTCTGGGGCCAACGTCCTGACTTTC.

V usage is TRBV2 and J usage is TRBJ1-2; D gene ambiguous. This CDR3 has 15 amino acids. V lost 8 bases to trimming and J lost 6 bases, with 22 bases between them. Germline CDR1 SNHLY, CDR2 FYNNEI. The CDR3 sequence: CASSANMEGSDGYTF. For the CDR3, the DNA is TGTGCCAGCTCGGCCAACATGGAGGGTAGCGATGGCTACACCTTC.

This clone appeared once. The CDR3 spells CASSRGLAENEQFF. CDR3 sequence (DNA): TGCGCCAGCAGCCGAGGACTAGCGGAGAATGAGCAGTTCTTC. The chain uses TRBV4-3 and TRBJ2-1, with 10 bases aligning to TRBD2. The CDR3 consists of 14 residues. V was pared by 4 bases and J by 7 bases, with 4 bases of the junction left unmatched. Germline V gene lookup returns CDR1 LGHNA and CDR2 YSLEER.

V usage is TRBV6-2 or TRBV6-3 and J usage is TRBJ2-1; D perhaps matches TRBD1 (6 bases). The CDR3 has 15 residues. V was trimmed by 6 bases and J by 0 bases, leaving 12 bases between them. The germline V gene encodes CDR1 MNHEY and CDR2 SVGEGT. CDR3 in DNA: TGTGCCAGCAGCCTTGTACAGGGCTCCTACAATGAGCAGTTCTTC. Protein product: CASSLVQGSYNEQFF.

V is TRBV18 and J is TRBJ2-7, with TRBD1 matching 7 bases. Germline CDR1 is KGHSH and CDR2 is LQKENI. The CDR3 spans 14 residues. Losses at the gene ends were 3 bases for V and 5 bases for J; bases not matched to a gene: 7. The CDR3 reads CASSPDRAMDEQYF. The CDR3 nucleotides read TGTGCCAGCTCACCCGACAGGGCGATGGACGAGCAGTACTTC.

V usage is TRBV9 and J usage is TRBJ1-1; D possibly corresponds to TRBD1 (5 bases). V was trimmed by 4 bases and J by 1 base, leaving 11 bases between them. This CDR3 contains 14 residues. Germline loops: CDR1 SGDLS, CDR2 YYNGEE. DNA of the CDR3: TGTGCCAGCAGCCCCCAGGGAAAGAACACTGAAGCTTTCTTT. This encodes CASSPQGKNTEAFF.

The V and J genes are TRBV14 and TRBJ2-5; 9 bases are a match to TRBD1. CDR1 SGHDN and CDR2 FVKESK come from the germline V gene. The ends lost 1 base at V and 4 bases at J; junction bases unmatched: 19. The CDR3 spans 20 residues. CDR3 DNA sequence: TGTGCCAGCAGCCAAGTTAGCGGACAGGGGTTAACAAAGTTGTCAGAGACCCAGTACTTC. It specifies CASSQVSGQGLTKLSETQYF.

J is TRBJ2-1 and V is TRBV7-3, with 10 bases aligning to TRBD2. CDR1 is SGHTA, CDR2 FQGTGA, per germline. CDR3 size: 16 residues. The V and J ends lost 2 bases and 6 bases, in that order; junction bases with no gene match: 7. Here the CDR3 DNA reads TGTGCCAGCAGCTTAGGGGCACTAGCGGGACTCAATGAGCAGTTCTTC. Its protein product is CASSLGALAGLNEQFF.

The rearrangement links TRBV30 to TRBJ1-3; D perhaps matches TRBD1 (5 bases). V was clipped by 0 bases and J by 9 bases, with 9 bases between them. Germline V gives CDR1 GTSNPN, CDR2 SVGIG (reference sequence). The CDR3 covers 12 residues. The CDR3: CAWSVGQGTIYF. The CDR3 coding sequence is TGTGCCTGGAGTGTTGGCCAGGGCACCATATATTTT.

The rearrangement links TRBV19 to TRBJ2-7; D unresolved. V was pared by 3 bases and J by 4 bases, with 10 bases between. CDR3 length: 13 residues. Per the germline V gene, CDR1 is LNHDA and CDR2 is SQIVND (reference sequence). CDR3 amino acids: CASSIAHKYEQYF. CDR3 sequence (DNA): TGTGCCAGTAGTATTGCCCACAAATACGAGCAGTACTTC.

The chain uses TRBV7-3 and TRBJ2-1, with 9 positions matching TRBD2. The CDR3 consists of 17 residues. CDR1 SGHTA and CDR2 FQGTGA come from the germline V gene. The trim removed 4 bases at V and 5 bases at J, leaving 12 bases unmatched. CDR3 sequence reads: CASSSLPTAGGHNEQFF. In nucleotides, the CDR3 is TGTGCCAGCAGCTCCCTCCCGACTGCGGGGGGGCACAATGAGCAGTTCTTC.

The V call is TRBV10-3, the J call TRBJ1-1, with D hard to call. The CDR3 has 13 amino acids. The ends were cut back, 7 bases at V and 1 base at J, with 10 bases in the middle. The germline CDR1 and CDR2 sequences are ENHRY and SYGVKD. The CDR3 loop reads CAIMRKPNTEAFF. CDR3 coding DNA: TGTGCCATCATGAGGAAGCCGAACACTGAAGCTTTCTTT.